The 30 T cell receptor beta chains listed next were all sequenced from one sample in a study of CD8+CD57+ T cells in acquired aplastic anemia. According to the study, genomic DNA was the template for TCR beta VDJ and CDR3 profiling. TCRdb re-called the reads through MiXCR, storing one row per CDR3 protein. The repertoire holds some 180,000 distinct CDR3 sequences, with 45% to 50% as singletons. The specimen was sorted CD4+, CD8+, or CD8+CD57+ T cells (not recorded which) from PBMCs. Receptor source: a human donor in good health.

This chain joins TRBV7-2 and TRBJ1-1, with unresolved D. The CDR3 length is 11 residues. V shed 7 bases and J shed 8 bases, with 11 bases lying between them. Looked up from germline, CDR1 is SGHTA and CDR2 is FQGNSA. CDR3 sequence reads: CASTLLQEAFF. The DNA of the CDR3 is TGTGCCAGCACCCTCCTCCAGGAAGCTTTCTTT.

On this clonotype: Possible read error: a much larger clone is one base away. The V gene is TRBV4-1, the J gene TRBJ2-3, with D unresolved. The CDR3 length is 15 residues. Trimming cost V 1 base and J 6 bases, with 14 bases left between them. The germline V gene encodes CDR1 MGHRA and CDR2 YSYEKL. DNA for the CDR3: TGCGCCAGCAGCCAAGCTCCTAGTAAGGTGGATACGCAGTATTTT. Amino acid sequence: CASSQAPSKVDTQYF.

Many counts were recorded for this clonotype. The rearrangement uses TRBV7-6 and TRBJ2-1, with 9 bases identical to TRBD1. From germline, CDR1 is SGHVS and CDR2 FNYEAQ. This CDR3 spans 15 amino acids. V lost 3 bases, J lost 7 bases, and 7 bases stayed unmatched. CDR3 nucleotide sequence: TGTGCCAGCAGCTTCGGACAGGGGAAAGGGAATGAGCAGTTCTTC. The encoded protein is CASSFGQGKGNEQFF.

The rearrangement uses TRBV12-3 or TRBV12-4 and TRBJ1-5; D gene ambiguous. The CDR3 covers 15 residues. V shed 6 bases and J shed 0 bases, with 12 bases lying between them. The DNA of the CDR3 is TGTGCCAGCAGATTGGGAGATCTTAGCAATCAGCCCCAGCATTTT. This gives the protein CASRLGDLSNQPQHF.

CDR3 nucleotide sequence: TGTGCCATCAGGGGACGTTGGGACGACTCCTACGAGCAGTACTTC. This encodes CAIRGRWDDSYEQYF. The rearrangement joins TRBV10-3 to TRBJ2-7, with D perhaps assigned TRBD1 or TRBD2 (5 bases each). The germline CDR1 and CDR2 sequences are ENHRY and SYGVKD. Between the trimmed V and J ends, which lost 6 bases and 0 bases, there was a span of 15 bases. This CDR3 spans 15 amino acids.

This sequence joins TRBV15 and TRBJ2-1; no clear D. Germline V gives CDR1 LNHNV, CDR2 YYDKDF (reference sequence). CDR3 length: 16 residues. Trimming stripped 1 base from V and 7 bases from J, with 17 bases between. DNA for the CDR3: TGTGCCACCAGCAGAGGCAGACACGCTCTACAGAATGAGCAGTTCTTC. Residues: CATSRGRHALQNEQFF.

This clonotype appeared many times. The V gene is TRBV7-2, the J gene TRBJ2-5; D is possibly TRBD2 (5 bases). V shed 4 bases and J shed 10 bases, with 16 bases lying between them. Germline V CDR1 and CDR2: SGHTA, FQGNSA. The CDR3 has 13 residues. The CDR3 DNA reads TGTGCCAGCAGCTCGGGATACAAGAGAAACCAGTACTTC. Protein: CASSSGYKRNQYF.

This clonotype was picked up a small number of times. The rearrangement joins TRBV7-6 to TRBJ2-5; TRBD1 aligns across 9 bases. The V and J ends lost 1 base and 5 bases, in that order; junction bases with no gene match: 14. The germline V gene has CDR1 SGHVS and CDR2 FNYEAQ. The CDR3 is 18 residues long. The CDR3 here is CASSLGRGGTGREETQYF. Here the CDR3 DNA reads TGTGCCAGCAGCTTAGGACGCGGAGGGACAGGGAGGGAGGAGACCCAGTACTTC.

This clonotype was seen a few times. This chain joins TRBV19 and TRBJ1-1; D not certain. V was clipped by 6 bases and J by 5 bases, with 13 bases between them. The length of the CDR3 is 13 residues. The germline V gene has CDR1 LNHDA and CDR2 SQIVND (reference sequence). The CDR3 DNA reads TGTGCCAGTAGCGTCCGTGCAGGTACTGAAGCTTTCTTT. Protein sequence: CASSVRAGTEAFF.

The chain combines TRBV6-5 with TRBJ2-3; no reliable D call. The CDR3 is 11 residues long. Trimming took off 6 bases at V and 5 bases at J, with 6 bases between the two ends. Germline-derived CDR1 and CDR2 are MNHEY and SVGAGI. CDR3 in amino acids: CASRREDTQYF. Here the CDR3 DNA reads TGTGCCAGCAGACGAGAAGATACGCAGTATTTT.

The J gene is TRBJ2-5, the V gene TRBV10-2; 9 bases are shared with TRBD1. Unmatched junction bases numbered 4, after V lost 8 bases and J lost 3 bases. This CDR3 region has 13 residues. Germline V lookup: CDR1 WSHSY, CDR2 SAAADI. Written as DNA, the CDR3 is TGCGCCAGCTCCGGGACAGGGAAAGAGACCCAGTACTTC. Its translation: CASSGTGKETQYF.

Details on this clonotype: A read error may explain this, as a much larger clone is one base away. This rearrangement joins TRBV5-1 to TRBJ1-5, with TRBD1 identical over 7 bases. V dropped 1 base and J dropped 4; count of bases not matched to a gene: 8. This CDR3 has 16 residues. From germline, CDR1 is SGHRS and CDR2 YFSETQ. The CDR3 region is CASSLRQGGSNQPQHF. The CDR3, as DNA: TGCGCCAGCAGCTTGAGACAGGGAGGTTCAAATCAGCCCCAGCATTTT.

This chain links TRBV19 with TRBJ2-1; the D gene is possibly TRBD2 (6 bases). V shed 5 bases and J shed 5 bases, with 13 bases lying between them. The CDR3 sequence is 14 residues long. Germline CDR1 and CDR2: LNHDA and SQIVND (reference sequence). The CDR3: CASSAGTLNNEQFF. Written as DNA, the CDR3 is TGTGCCAGTAGTGCCGGGACTTTAAACAATGAGCAGTTCTTC. Together with reference TRBV19 and TRBJ2-1, the CDR3 gives the full variable domain: DGGITQSPKYLFRKEGQNVTLSCEQNLNHDAMYWYRQDPGQGLRLIYYSQIVNDFQKGDIAEGYSVSREKKESFPLTVTSAQKNPTAFYLCASSAGTLNNEQFFGPGTRLTVL.

This clonotype showed up just a few times. The chain joins TRBV28 to TRBJ2-7, with 7 positions matching TRBD1. V dropped 5 bases and J dropped 2; count of bases not matched to a gene: 6. The CDR3 extends over 14 amino acids. The germline V gene has CDR1 MDHEN and CDR2 SYDVKM. The CDR3: CASSRQGHPYEQYF. The CDR3 region has the DNA TGTGCCAGCAGTCGACAGGGCCATCCCTACGAGCAGTACTTC. Full variable domain (missing parts from reference TRBV28 and TRBJ2-7): DVKVTQSSRYLVKRTGEKVFLECVQDMDHENMFWYRQDPGLGLRLIYFSYDVKMKEKGDIPEGYSVSREKKERFSLILESASTNQTSMYLCASSRQGHPYEQYFGPGTRLTVT.

The J gene is TRBJ1-1, the V gene TRBV29-1, with D possibly matching TRBD1 (6 bases). This CDR3 has 13 amino acids. CDR1 is SQVTM, CDR2 ANQGSEA, per germline. The ends were cut back, 0 bases at V and 8 bases at J, with 13 bases in the middle. The CDR3 DNA is TGCAGCGTTGAAGATCGGGACAAATTCGAAGCTTTCTTT. This encodes CSVEDRDKFEAFF.

This clonotype was counted many times. V is TRBV11-2 and J is TRBJ2-7, with TRBD1 matching over 7 bases. The V and J ends lost 6 bases and 0 bases, in that order; junction bases with no gene match: 8. The CDR3 has 15 amino acids. Germline V lookup: CDR1 SGHAT, CDR2 FQNNGV. The CDR3 reads CASRHYRDSSYEQYF. CDR3 bases: TGTGCCAGCAGGCACTACCGGGACAGCTCCTACGAGCAGTACTTC.

The chain is built from TRBV2 and TRBJ2-5; TRBD2 agrees at 11 bases. Trimming at V came to 6 bases and at J to 2 bases, leaving 5 bases not matched to a gene. Germline-derived CDR1 and CDR2 are SNHLY and FYNNEI. The CDR3 sequence is 15 residues long. CDR3 sequence: CASSTRLAGQETQYF. In DNA, the CDR3 is TGTGCCAGCAGCACGCGACTAGCGGGACAAGAGACCCAGTACTTC. Supplemented by reference TRBV2 and TRBJ2-5, the full variable domain reads EPEVTQTPSHQVTQMGQEVILRCVPISNHLYFYWYRQILGQKVEFLVSFYNNEISEKSEIFDDQFSVERPDGSNFTLKIRSTKLEDSAMYFCASSTRLAGQETQYFGPGTRLLVL.

This clonotype was found many times. The V gene is TRBV2, the J gene TRBJ2-7, with 7 bases matching TRBD1. The CDR3 is 15 residues long. Germline V gene data show CDR1 as SNHLY and CDR2 as FYNNEI. Losses at the gene ends were 7 bases for V and 0 bases for J; bases not matched to a gene: 9. The DNA of the CDR3 is TGTGCCAGCACTGTGGACAGGATAAGCTCCTACGAGCAGTACTTC. This gives the protein CASTVDRISSYEQYF.

The chain employs TRBV7-9 and TRBJ2-3; TRBD1 agrees at 8 bases. This CDR3 contains 15 residues. J gave up 7 bases and V 5 bases, and 11 bases lay outside the gene matches. Germline CDR1 SEHNR, CDR2 FQNEAQ (reference sequence). Here the CDR3 reads CASSEPGQGSNTQYF. In DNA, the CDR3 is TGTGCCAGCAGCGAACCAGGACAGGGCAGTAATACGCAGTATTTT.

As for this clonotype: A read error may account for a junction end that differs from germline. The chain uses TRBV2 and TRBJ1-2; TRBD1 matches at 11 bases. The CDR3 runs 13 residues. CDR1 and CDR2 from the germline V gene are SNHLY and FYNNEI. CDR3 coding DNA: TGTGCCGGCAGCCGGACAGGGGGCTGTGGCTACACCTTC. It specifies CAGSRTGGCGYTF.

This clonotype was counted once. A much larger clone lies a single base off, so this may be a read error. J is TRBJ2-7 and V is TRBV6-2 or TRBV6-3; 13 bases match TRBD2. CDR3 length: 15 residues. The germline V gene has CDR1 MNHEY and CDR2 SVGEGT. The CDR3 sequence is CASTTGLAGLSEQCF. CDR3 DNA sequence: TGTGCCAGCACCACGGGACTAGCGGGACTTAGCGAGCAGTGCTTC.

The chain has TRBV2 and TRBJ2-5; 9 positions match TRBD2. Losses at the gene ends were 11 bases for V and 9 bases for J; bases not matched to a gene: 16. The CDR3 has 14 amino acids. Per the germline V gene, CDR1 is SNHLY and CDR2 is FYNNEI. In DNA, the CDR3 is TGTGCCCAGGAACTAGCGGGTACAACAGGGGCCCAGTACTTC. Translating it yields CAQELAGTTGAQYF.

This clonotype was picked up many times. The rearrangement uses TRBV19 and TRBJ1-2, with D perhaps matching TRBD1 (5 bases). Per germline, CDR1 LNHDA and CDR2 SQIVND (reference sequence). CDR3 length: 13 amino acids. Trimming left V 6 bases short and J 4 bases short, with 12 bases between. CDR3 residues: CASRPGHGYGYTF. As DNA, the CDR3 is TGTGCCAGTAGGCCAGGACACGGCTATGGCTACACCTTC. Using reference TRBV19 and TRBJ1-2 for the parts outside the CDR3, the full variable domain is DGGITQSPKYLFRKEGQNVTLSCEQNLNHDAMYWYRQDPGQGLRLIYYSQIVNDFQKGDIAEGYSVSREKKESFPLTVTSAQKNPTAFYLCASRPGHGYGYTFGSGTRLTVV.

This clonotype turned up a few times. The chain uses TRBV28 and TRBJ1-6; maybe TRBD1 (5 bases). V shed 7 bases and J shed 7 bases, with 17 bases lying between them. CDR1 is MDHEN, CDR2 SYDVKM, per germline. The CDR3 is made up of 15 amino acids. DNA for the CDR3: TGTGCCAGCATCCAGGGTCAGGGCCGAAATTCACCCCTCCACTTT. It translates to CASIQGQGRNSPLHF.

This rearrangement joins TRBV7-3 to TRBJ2-5; no definite D call. CDR3 length equals 13 residues. V was cut by 4 bases and J by 5 bases, with 11 bases left in between. Germline CDR1 is SGHTA and CDR2 is FQGTGA. The CDR3: CASSSLDGETQYF. CDR3 in DNA: TGTGCCAGCAGCTCATTAGACGGTGAGACCCAGTACTTC.

This rearrangement joins TRBV6-2 or TRBV6-3 to TRBJ1-1; D is unresolved. This CDR3 is 16 amino acids long. V lost 9 bases, J lost 0 bases, and 20 bases lay in between. Germline assignment: CDR1 MNHEY and CDR2 SVGEGT. In nucleotides, the CDR3 is TGTGCCAGTTCCCCATTCGAGGGAAGCATGAACACTGAAGCTTTCTTT. Protein product: CASSPFEGSMNTEAFF.

In its sample, this clonotype was seen a few times. The genes are TRBV7-9 and TRBJ1-5; 7 bases fit TRBD1. This CDR3 contains 13 residues. CDR1 SEHNR and CDR2 FQNEAQ come from the germline V gene (reference sequence). V shed 8 bases and J 2 bases; nucleotides not matched to a gene: 3. CDR3 region: CASSDRGNQPQHF. The CDR3 DNA follows: TGTGCCAGCTCAGACAGGGGCAATCAGCCCCAGCATTTT. Supplemented by reference TRBV7-9 and TRBJ1-5, the full variable domain reads DTGVSQNPRHKITKRGQNVTFRCDPISEHNRLYWYRQTLGQGPEFLTYFQNEAQLEKSRLLSDRFSAERPKGSFSTLEIQRTEQGDSAMYLCASSDRGNQPQHFGDGTRLSIL.

The chain links TRBV9 to TRBJ2-3, with D possibly being TRBD1 (6 bases). Trimming removed 0 bases at V and 0 bases at J, with 11 bases between. This CDR3 comprises 16 residues. The V gene's germline CDR1 is SGDLS and CDR2 YYNGEE. As DNA, the CDR3 is TGTGCCAGCAGCGTAGCTATGGACAGTAGCACAGATACGCAGTATTTT. It encodes CASSVAMDSSTDTQYF.

The chain has TRBV19 and TRBJ1-6; 9 bases fit TRBD1. The CDR3 consists of 14 residues. CDR1 is LNHDA and CDR2 is SQIVND in the germline V gene (reference sequence). V trimming: 4 bases; J trimming: 9 bases; junction bases outside the gene matches: 4. CDR3 in DNA: TGTGCCAGTAGTACGGGGACAGGGCTTTCACCCCTCCACTTT. Its protein product is CASSTGTGLSPLHF.

This chain connects TRBV5-6 to TRBJ1-1; tentatively, D is TRBD1 (6 bases). The CDR3 extends over 12 amino acids. CDR1 is SGHDT and CDR2 is YYEEEE in the germline V gene. Trimming stripped 4 bases from V and 8 bases from J, with 12 bases between. CDR3 amino acids: CASSTGTLEAFF. Written as DNA, the CDR3 is TGTGCCAGCAGCACAGGGACTCTGGAAGCTTTCTTT.